The clone carrying this TCR beta chain has just one count. The source of the sample is a study of blood T cell repertoires in COVID-19. In the study overall: From the United States, Italy and Spain came samples of acute and convalescent COVID-19. Sources were T cells, B-cell-depleted T cells, or PBMCs; the material itself was cDNA or gDNA.

Recruitment covered 20 to 25 US areas and drew participants whose ages spanned about 18 to 90 years. Membership in each cohort depended on participant-reported clinical history. TCRdb keeps only in-frame clones here, not all; method: immunoSEQ multiplex PCR. The sample yields 350,000 to 450,000 clones, roughly 92% seen once. The material sequenced was PBMCs or T cells enriched from blood (not recorded which). This clonotype originated in a woman aged 40 to 50 who had been exposed to COVID-19.

CDR3 nucleotides: TGCGCCAGCAGCCAAGGACAGGGTGTCAAGAATGAGCAGTTCTTC. Translated: CASSQGQGVKNEQFF. The rearrangement links TRBV4-1 to TRBJ2-1; 7 nucleotides match TRBD1. This CDR3 is built from 15 residues. V was pared by 1 base and J by 7 bases, with 7 bases of the junction left unmatched. The germline CDR1 and CDR2 sequences are MGHRA and YSYEKL.